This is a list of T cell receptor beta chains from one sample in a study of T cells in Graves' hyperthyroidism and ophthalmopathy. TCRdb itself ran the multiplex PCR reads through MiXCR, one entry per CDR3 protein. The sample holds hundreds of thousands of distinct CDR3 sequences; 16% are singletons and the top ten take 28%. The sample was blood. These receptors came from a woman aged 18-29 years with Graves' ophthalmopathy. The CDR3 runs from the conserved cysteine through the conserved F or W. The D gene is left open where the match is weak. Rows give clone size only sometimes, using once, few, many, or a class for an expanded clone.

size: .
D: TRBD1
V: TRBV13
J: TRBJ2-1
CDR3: CASSFTGGRNEQFF
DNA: TGTGCCAGCAGCTTCACAGGGGGTCGGAATGAGCAGTTCTTC

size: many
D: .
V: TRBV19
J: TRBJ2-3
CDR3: CASTPRGSGNTQYF
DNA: TGTGCCAGTACCCCGAGGGGGAGTGGGAATACGCAGTATTTT

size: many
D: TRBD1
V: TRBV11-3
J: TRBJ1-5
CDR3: CASSTRQGACQPQHF
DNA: TGTGCCAGCAGCACTCGACAGGGGGCATGTCAGCCCCAGCATTTT

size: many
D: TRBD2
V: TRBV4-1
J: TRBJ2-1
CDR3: CASSTTGLFINEQFF
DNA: TGCGCCAGCAGTACTACGGGACTATTTATCAATGAGCAGTTCTTC

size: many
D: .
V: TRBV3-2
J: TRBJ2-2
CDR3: CASSQSTSLPGELFF
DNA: TGTGCCAGCAGCCAATCCACTAGCTTGCCCGGGGAGCTGTTTTTT

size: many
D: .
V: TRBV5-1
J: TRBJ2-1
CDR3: CASSVDLYNEQFF
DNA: TGCGCCAGCAGCGTGGACCTGTACAATGAGCAGTTCTTC

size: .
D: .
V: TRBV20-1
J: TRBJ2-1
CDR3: CSARGVGVYEQFF
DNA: TGCAGTGCTAGAGGGGTCGGAGTTTACGAGCAGTTCTTC

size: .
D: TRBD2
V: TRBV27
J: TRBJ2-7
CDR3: CASSPSSGGRYEQYF
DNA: TGTGCCAGCAGCCCTTCTAGCGGGGGGCGATACGAGCAGTACTTC

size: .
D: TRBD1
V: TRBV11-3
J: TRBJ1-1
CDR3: CASSSGTGAVVTEAFF
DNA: TGTGCCAGCAGCTCCGGGACAGGGGCTGTGGTCACTGAAGCTTTCTTT

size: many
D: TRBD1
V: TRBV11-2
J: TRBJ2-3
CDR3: CASSLRGQQATDTQYF
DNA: TGTGCCAGCAGCTTACGGGGACAGCAAGCCACAGATACGCAGTATTTT

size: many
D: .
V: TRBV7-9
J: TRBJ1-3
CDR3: CASSRTSSGNTIYF
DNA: TGTGCCAGCAGCCGCACGTCCTCTGGAAACACCATATATTTT

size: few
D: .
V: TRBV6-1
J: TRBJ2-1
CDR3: CASKGVAYNEQFF
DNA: TGTGCCAGCAAGGGGGTCGCCTACAATGAGCAGTTCTTC

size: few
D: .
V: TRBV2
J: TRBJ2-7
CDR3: CASSEGGEGEQYF
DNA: TGTGCCAGCAGTGAGGGGGGCGAGGGGGAGCAGTACTTC

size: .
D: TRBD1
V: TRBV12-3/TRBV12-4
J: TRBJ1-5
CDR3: CASSDSLGTGGQPQHF
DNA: TGTGCCAGCAGCGATTCTCTCGGGACAGGGGGACAGCCCCAGCATTTT

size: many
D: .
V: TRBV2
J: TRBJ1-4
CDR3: CASSGQSNEKLFF
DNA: TGTGCCAGCAGTGGACAGAGTAATGAAAAACTGTTTTTT

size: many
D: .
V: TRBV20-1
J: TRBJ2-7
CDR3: CSAASRDPYEQYF
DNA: TGCAGTGCTGCGAGCCGGGACCCCTACGAGCAGTACTTC

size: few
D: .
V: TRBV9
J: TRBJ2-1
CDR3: CASSPLGGLRDEQFF
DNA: TGTGCCAGCAGCCCCCTCGGGGGGCTTAGGGATGAGCAGTTCTTC

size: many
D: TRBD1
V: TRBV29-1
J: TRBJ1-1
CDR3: CSGDRPNTEAFF
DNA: TGCAGCGGGGACAGGCCTAACACTGAAGCTTTCTTT

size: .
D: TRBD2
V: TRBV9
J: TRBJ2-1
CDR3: CASSLFSGDYNEQFF
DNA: TGTGCCAGCAGCCTATTTAGCGGGGATTACAATGAGCAGTTCTTC

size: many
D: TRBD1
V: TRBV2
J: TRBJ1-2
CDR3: CASRGQGPGYTF
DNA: TGTGCCAGCAGGGGACAGGGGCCTGGCTACACCTTC

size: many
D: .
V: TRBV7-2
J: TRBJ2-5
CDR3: CASREQETQYF
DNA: TGTGCCAGCCGAGAGCAAGAGACCCAGTACTTC

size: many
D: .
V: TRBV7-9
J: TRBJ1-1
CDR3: CASSLAGVTEAFF
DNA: TGTGCCAGCAGCTTAGCGGGGGTCACTGAAGCTTTCTTT

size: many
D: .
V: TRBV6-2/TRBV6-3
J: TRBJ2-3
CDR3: CASSYSKWSTQYF
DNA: TGTGCCAGCAGTTACTCGAAGTGGTCTACGCAGTATTTT

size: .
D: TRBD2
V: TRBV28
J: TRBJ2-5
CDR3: CASSLWTSGGQETQYF
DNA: TGTGCCAGCAGTTTATGGACTAGCGGGGGTCAAGAGACCCAGTACTTC

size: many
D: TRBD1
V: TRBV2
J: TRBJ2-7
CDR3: CASWGTGGYEQYF
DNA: TGTGCCAGCTGGGGGACAGGGGGCTACGAGCAGTACTTC

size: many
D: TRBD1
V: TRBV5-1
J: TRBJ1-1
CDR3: CASSLRTGVMNTEAFF
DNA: TGCGCCAGCAGCTTGCGGACAGGGGTCATGAACACTGAAGCTTTCTTT

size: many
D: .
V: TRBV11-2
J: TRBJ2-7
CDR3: CASSSLTRQATYEQYF
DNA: TGTGCCAGCAGCTCCCTCACTAGACAGGCTACCTACGAGCAGTACTTC

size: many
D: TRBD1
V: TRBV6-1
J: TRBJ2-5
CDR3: CASSTRDSPSGETQYF
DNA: TGTGCCAGCTCCACCCGGGACAGTCCATCGGGGGAGACCCAGTACTTC

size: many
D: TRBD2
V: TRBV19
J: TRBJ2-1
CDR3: CASSLPGLVDEQFF
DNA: TGTGCCAGTAGTCTACCGGGACTAGTGGATGAGCAGTTCTTC

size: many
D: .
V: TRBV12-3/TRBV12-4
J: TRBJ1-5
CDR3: CASSLGSYQPQHF
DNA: TGTGCCAGCAGTTTGGGATCCTATCAGCCCCAGCATTTT

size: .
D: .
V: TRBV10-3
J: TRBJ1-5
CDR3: CATNRDSNQPQHF
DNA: TGTGCCACCAACAGGGATAGCAATCAGCCCCAGCATTTT

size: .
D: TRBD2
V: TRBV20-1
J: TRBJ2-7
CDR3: CSAVTSGILSYEQYF
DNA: TGCAGTGCTGTTACTAGCGGGATCCTTTCCTACGAGCAGTACTTC

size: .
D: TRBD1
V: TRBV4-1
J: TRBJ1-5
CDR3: CASSPGQGLSQPQHF
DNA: TGCGCCAGCAGCCCCGGACAGGGGTTATCTCAGCCCCAGCATTTT

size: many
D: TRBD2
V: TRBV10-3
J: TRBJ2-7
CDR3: CATQDTSGRAYEQYF
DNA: TGTGCCACCCAAGATACTAGCGGGAGGGCCTACGAGCAGTACTTC

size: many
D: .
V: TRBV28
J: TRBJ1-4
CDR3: CASSFRGARNEKLFF
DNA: TGTGCCAGCAGTTTCCGGGGGGCGAGGAATGAAAAACTGTTTTTT

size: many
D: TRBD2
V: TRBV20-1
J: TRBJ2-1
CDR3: CSASLAGDSYNEQFF
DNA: TGCAGTGCTAGTCTAGCGGGGGACTCCTACAATGAGCAGTTCTTC

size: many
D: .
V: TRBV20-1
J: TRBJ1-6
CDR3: CSARDQAGGNSPLHF
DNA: TGCAGTGCTAGAGATCAGGCAGGAGGGAATTCACCCCTCCACTTT

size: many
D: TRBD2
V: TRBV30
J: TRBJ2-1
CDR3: CAWSTSAYYNEQFF
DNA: TGTGCCTGGAGTACTAGCGCCTACTACAATGAGCAGTTCTTC

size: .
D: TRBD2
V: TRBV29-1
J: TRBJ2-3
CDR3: CSVGLAGVTDTQYF
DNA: TGCAGCGTTGGGCTAGCGGGGGTCACAGATACGCAGTATTTT

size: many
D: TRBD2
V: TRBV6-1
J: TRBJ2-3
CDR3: CASSPLAGGATDTQYF
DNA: TGTGCCAGCAGTCCCTTGGCCGGGGGGGCGACAGATACGCAGTATTTT

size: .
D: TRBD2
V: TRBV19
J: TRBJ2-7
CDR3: CASSLGLGYEQYF
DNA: TGTGCCAGTAGCTTGGGACTAGGCTACGAGCAGTACTTC

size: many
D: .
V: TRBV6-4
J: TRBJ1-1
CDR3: CASSDFSPISSDTEAFF
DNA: TGTGCCAGCAGTGACTTTTCCCCTATATCCTCGGACACTGAAGCTTTCTTT

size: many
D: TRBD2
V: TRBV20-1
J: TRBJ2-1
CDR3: CSAPWRGVYNEQFF
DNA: TGCAGTGCTCCTTGGCGGGGGGTTTACAATGAGCAGTTCTTC

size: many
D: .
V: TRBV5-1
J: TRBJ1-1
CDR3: CASSLAGIGAFF
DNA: TGCGCCAGCAGCCTAGCAGGGATCGGCGCTTTCTTT

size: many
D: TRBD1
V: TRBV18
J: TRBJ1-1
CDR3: CASSPSRGLTEAFF
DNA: TGTGCCAGCTCACCATCCAGGGGGCTAACTGAAGCTTTCTTT

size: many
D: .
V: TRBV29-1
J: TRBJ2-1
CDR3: CSVPRREPYNEQFF
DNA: TGCAGCGTACCCCGACGCGAGCCCTACAATGAGCAGTTCTTC

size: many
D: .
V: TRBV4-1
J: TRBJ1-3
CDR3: CASSQDMGNTIYF
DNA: TGCGCCAGCAGCCAAGATATGGGAAACACCATATATTTT

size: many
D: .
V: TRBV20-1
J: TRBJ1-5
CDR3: CSARKQGISNQPQHF
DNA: TGCAGTGCTAGAAAACAGGGTATAAGCAATCAGCCCCAGCATTTT

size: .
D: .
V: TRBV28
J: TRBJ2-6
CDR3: CASSLDFYGANVLTF
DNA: TGTGCCAGCAGTTTAGACTTTTATGGGGCCAACGTCCTGACTTTC

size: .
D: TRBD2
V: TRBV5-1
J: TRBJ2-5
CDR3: CASSPRTRGDETQYF
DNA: TGCGCCAGCAGCCCACGGACTAGAGGGGATGAGACCCAGTACTTC